The table lists the clone carrying this TCR beta chain with a few counts. The data stem from a study of memory CD4+ T cells and cytomegalovirus serostatus. CDR1 and CDR2 (germline): PRHDT, FYEKMQ (reference sequence). This CDR3 is 18 amino acids long. Between the trimmed V and J ends, which lost 5 bases and 2 bases, there was a span of 23 bases. Single viable CD3+CD4+CD8-CD45RO+ cells were sorted as the memory CD4+ T cells. Libraries were prepared by immunoSEQ multiplex PCR; TCRdb keeps only in-frame clonotypes and omits some of them. Here the sample spans 40,000 to 55,000 clones, 60% to 85% being singletons.

This clonotype was sampled from an adult in good health and CMV-seropositive. The chain carries TRBV13 and TRBJ2-3; tentative D call: TRBD2 (6 bases). Sequencing was done on a sample of memory CD4+ T cells from blood. The CDR3 loop reads CASSPRDSQSATTDTQYF. The CDR3 nucleotides read TGTGCCAGCAGCCCCCGGGACTCTCAATCGGCTACCACAGATACGCAGTATTTT.